These T cell receptor beta chains were read from a single sample in a study of blood T cell repertoires in COVID-19. Libraries were prepared by immunoSEQ multiplex PCR; TCRdb keeps only in-frame clonotypes and omits some of them. Of around 210,000 clones in the sample, 85% were seen once. The material sequenced was peripheral blood. The source is a man aged 50 or older with COVID-19, enrolled during active disease. The CDR3 runs from the conserved cysteine through the conserved F or W. The order of the fields is D gene, V gene, clone size, CDR3 length, J gene, CDR3 DNA, CDR3 protein. A D gene is named only where the DNA matches it firmly. Part of the rows lack a size; the others show once, few, many or a class for expanded clones.

D gene: -; V gene: TRBV5-1; clone size: -; CDR3 length: 15; J gene: TRBJ2-7; CDR3 DNA: TGCGCCAGCAGCTTGGCTTCGGGTCCAACCTACGAGCAGTACTTC; CDR3 protein: CASSLASGPTYEQYF
D gene: -; V gene: TRBV5-5; clone size: -; CDR3 length: 14; J gene: TRBJ1-2; CDR3 DNA: TGTGCCAGCAGCTTGGGGGGCTATAACTATGGCTACACCTTC; CDR3 protein: CASSLGGYNYGYTF
D gene: TRBD2; V gene: TRBV7-2; clone size: -; CDR3 length: 16; J gene: TRBJ2-2; CDR3 DNA: TGTGCCAGCAGCTTAACTAGCGGGGTAGGCACCGGGGAGCTGTTTTTT; CDR3 protein: CASSLTSGVGTGELFF
D gene: -; V gene: TRBV5-1; clone size: -; CDR3 length: 14; J gene: TRBJ1-6; CDR3 DNA: TGCGCCAGCAGCCCAGAGTGGGGCAATTCACCCCTCCACTTT; CDR3 protein: CASSPEWGNSPLHF
D gene: -; V gene: TRBV10-2; clone size: -; CDR3 length: 11; J gene: TRBJ2-3; CDR3 DNA: TGCGCCAGCAGCCAGACAGATACGCAGTATTTT; CDR3 protein: CASSQTDTQYF
D gene: -; V gene: TRBV2; clone size: few; CDR3 length: 13; J gene: TRBJ1-1; CDR3 DNA: TGTGCCAGTTTTCGGGTTTTGGACACTGAAGCTTTCTTT; CDR3 protein: CASFRVLDTEAFF
D gene: -; V gene: TRBV18; clone size: -; CDR3 length: 17; J gene: TRBJ2-2; CDR3 DNA: TGTGCCAGCTCACCAATTTCCGGGAGTATTAACACCGGGGAGCTGTTTTTT; CDR3 protein: CASSPISGSINTGELFF
D gene: TRBD1; V gene: TRBV6-5; clone size: -; CDR3 length: 15; J gene: TRBJ2-7; CDR3 DNA: TGTGCCAGCAGTTACTCTCCGCAGGGGGACAACGAGCAGTACTTC; CDR3 protein: CASSYSPQGDNEQYF
D gene: TRBD1; V gene: TRBV3-1/TRBV3-2; clone size: -; CDR3 length: 16; J gene: TRBJ1-2; CDR3 DNA: TGTGCCAGCAGCCAAGGTTGGGACAGGGGGCGTTCTGGCTACACCTTC; CDR3 protein: CASSQGWDRGRSGYTF
D gene: -; V gene: TRBV9; clone size: -; CDR3 length: 15; J gene: TRBJ1-2; CDR3 DNA: TGTGCCAGCATCCGAGGCAGCCGTTCTAACTATGGCTACACCTTC; CDR3 protein: CASIRGSRSNYGYTF
D gene: -; V gene: TRBV10-1; clone size: few; CDR3 length: 13; J gene: TRBJ1-5; CDR3 DNA: TGCGCCAGCAGTGAGAACAGAAATCAGCCCCAGCATTTT; CDR3 protein: CASSENRNQPQHF
D gene: TRBD1; V gene: TRBV10-3; clone size: -; CDR3 length: 15; J gene: TRBJ2-3; CDR3 DNA: TGTGCCATCAGTGACCCCCAGGGGGCAACAGATACGCAGTATTTT; CDR3 protein: CAISDPQGATDTQYF
D gene: TRBD1; V gene: TRBV9; clone size: -; CDR3 length: 15; J gene: TRBJ1-3; CDR3 DNA: TGTGCCAGCAGCCGAGGACAGGGTCGTGGAAACACCATATATTTT; CDR3 protein: CASSRGQGRGNTIYF
D gene: TRBD1; V gene: TRBV18; clone size: -; CDR3 length: 13; J gene: TRBJ1-2; CDR3 DNA: TGTGCCAGCTCACCGGGACAGGACTATGGCTACACCTTC; CDR3 protein: CASSPGQDYGYTF
D gene: -; V gene: TRBV5-1; clone size: once; CDR3 length: 14; J gene: TRBJ2-5; CDR3 DNA: TGCGCCAGCAGCGTATACAGGTATCAAGAGACCCAGTACTTC; CDR3 protein: CASSVYRYQETQYF
D gene: TRBD1; V gene: TRBV5-5; clone size: -; CDR3 length: 15; J gene: TRBJ1-2; CDR3 DNA: TGTGCCAGCAAATTCCGGGACAGGGAATCTAATGGCTACACCTTC; CDR3 protein: CASKFRDRESNGYTF
D gene: TRBD2; V gene: TRBV19; clone size: -; CDR3 length: 16; J gene: TRBJ2-2; CDR3 DNA: TGTGCCAGTAGTATTATGGGGGGGACGAACACCGGGGAGCTGTTTTTT; CDR3 protein: CASSIMGGTNTGELFF
D gene: -; V gene: TRBV24-1; clone size: -; CDR3 length: 12; J gene: TRBJ1-2; CDR3 DNA: TGTGCCACCAGTAACCCGGGACAAAGCTACACCTTC; CDR3 protein: CATSNPGQSYTF
D gene: TRBD1; V gene: TRBV6-1; clone size: -; CDR3 length: 15; J gene: TRBJ1-1; CDR3 DNA: TGTGCCAGCAGTGAGGGGACAGGTTGGAACACTGAAGCTTTCTTT; CDR3 protein: CASSEGTGWNTEAFF
D gene: TRBD2; V gene: TRBV10-2; clone size: -; CDR3 length: 17; J gene: TRBJ2-1; CDR3 DNA: TGCGCCAGCGGTTTAGCGGGGGGCCTCAGCTCCTACAATGAGCAGTTCTTC; CDR3 protein: CASGLAGGLSSYNEQFF